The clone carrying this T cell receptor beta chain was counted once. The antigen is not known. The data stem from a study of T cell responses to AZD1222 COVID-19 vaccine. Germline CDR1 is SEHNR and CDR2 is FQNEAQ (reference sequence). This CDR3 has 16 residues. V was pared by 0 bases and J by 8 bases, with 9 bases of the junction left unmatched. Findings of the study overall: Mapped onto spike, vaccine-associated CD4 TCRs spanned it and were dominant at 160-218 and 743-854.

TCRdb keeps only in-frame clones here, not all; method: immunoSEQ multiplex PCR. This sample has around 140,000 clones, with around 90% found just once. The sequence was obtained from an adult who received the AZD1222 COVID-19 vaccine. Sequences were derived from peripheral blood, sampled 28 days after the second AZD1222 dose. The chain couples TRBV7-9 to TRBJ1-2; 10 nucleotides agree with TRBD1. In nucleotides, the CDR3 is TGTGCCAGCAGCTTAGCGTGGGGGACAGGGGAGGACGGCTACACCTTC. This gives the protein CASSLAWGTGEDGYTF.